This T cell receptor beta chain emerged from a study of long-term antiretroviral therapy in people with HIV. Each contributor possessed a minimum of one pre-ART and a minimum of two post-ART PBMC samples. A remark on this clone: The antigen remains undetermined.

A v3.0 immunoSEQ assay was performed at survey level. Sequencing was directed toward about 40,000-50,000 T-cell genomes in each sample. The table came from immunoSEQ multiplex PCR; TCRdb's copy has only in-frame clones and leaves some out. The sample gives some 19,000 clones, roughly 80% of which show up once; nearly 8% is in the top ten. The V gene's germline CDR1 is SGHTA and CDR2 FQGTGA. The ends were cut back, 4 bases at V and 5 bases at J, with 8 bases in the middle. This CDR3 region has 13 residues. Study-wide points: Although diversity increased after ART, it remained lower than in transplant donor controls.

The TCR was taken from a man younger than 30 with HIV. The chain has TRBV7-3 and TRBJ2-2; D is perhaps TRBD1 or TRBD2 (5 bases each). The source material was unsorted PBMCs, sampled 0.9 years after starting antiretroviral therapy. This CDR3 is CASSSGRTGELFF. CDR3 DNA: TGTGCCAGCAGCTCGGGGCGTACCGGGGAGCTGTTTTTT.